The 29 T cell receptor beta chains given below trace back to one sample, sequenced in a study of blood T cell repertoires in COVID-19. Profiled with immunoSEQ multiplex PCR; TCRdb holds only in-frame clones, not every one. The table has about 84,000 clones, about 83% seen once; the top ten hold around two fifths. The specimen was peripheral blood. Receptor source: a man older than 75 with active or convalescent COVID-19.

The DNA for the CDR3 is TGTGCCAGCAGTGAACCCGGGTTGATGAACACTGAAGCTTTCTTT. Amino acids: CASSEPGLMNTEAFF. The chain is built from TRBV25-1 and TRBJ1-1; D is unclear. Trimming removed 2 bases at V and 0 bases at J, with 10 bases between. The CDR3 loop spans 15 amino acids. Per germline, CDR1 MGHDK and CDR2 SYGVNS.

The CDR3 reads CASSSSISNQPQHF. The CDR3 DNA reads TGTGCCAGTAGTTCGAGCATTTCAAATCAGCCCCAGCATTTT. The chain combines TRBV19 with TRBJ1-5; D gene ambiguous. In germline, CDR1 is LNHDA, CDR2 SQIVND (reference sequence). The V end was cut by 5 bases, the J end by 4 bases, with 12 bases between. This CDR3 is built from 14 residues.

This clone was seen only a few times. The J gene is TRBJ2-5, the V gene TRBV27, with 7 positions matching TRBD1. This CDR3 has 14 amino acids. Germline assignment: CDR1 MNHEY and CDR2 SMNVEV (reference sequence). The V segment lost 6 bases and the J segment 4 bases; nucleotides outside the gene matches: 8. The CDR3 sequence is CASSPWTGAETQYF. For the CDR3, the DNA is TGTGCCAGCAGCCCATGGACAGGAGCAGAGACCCAGTACTTC.

This rearrangement joins TRBV3-1 (or the pseudogene TRBV3-2) to TRBJ2-6; possibly TRBD1 for D (5 bases). Trimming left V 3 bases short and J 4 bases short, with 13 bases between. Germline CDR1 LGHDT, CDR2 YNNKEL (reference sequence). This CDR3 region has 16 residues. CDR3 DNA sequence: TGTGCCAGCAGCCAGGACCCAGGGATAGGGGCCAACGTCCTGACTTTC. Protein sequence: CASSQDPGIGANVLTF.

This rearrangement joins TRBV5-1 to TRBJ2-6; 8 bases align to TRBD1. Germline trimming cut 5 bases from V and 2 bases from J; bases unmatched to any gene: 6. The V gene's germline CDR1 is SGHRS and CDR2 YFSETQ. The CDR3 has 16 amino acids. CDR3 protein: CASSGTGSPGANVLTF. The CDR3 coding sequence is TGCGCCAGCAGTGGGACAGGTTCTCCTGGGGCCAACGTCCTGACTTTC.

This chain connects TRBV28 to TRBJ1-3; D gene unclear. Between the trimmed V and J ends, which lost 5 bases and 0 bases, there was a span of 11 bases. This CDR3 comprises 15 residues. Germline CDR1 and CDR2: MDHEN and SYDVKM. The CDR3 spells CASSDRQSSGNTIYF. The CDR3 DNA reads TGTGCCAGCAGTGACCGACAAAGCTCTGGAAACACCATATATTTT.

This rearrangement joins TRBV15 to TRBJ2-3; 8 positions agree with TRBD1. J was trimmed by 6 bases and V by 5 bases; bases with no gene match: 10. Per the germline V gene, CDR1 is LNHNV and CDR2 is YYDKDF (reference sequence). CDR3 length equals 15 residues. CDR3 sequence: CATSPRDRRSDTQYF. Written as DNA, the CDR3 is TGTGCCACCAGCCCCCGGGACAGGAGGAGCGATACGCAGTATTTT.

The V and J genes are TRBV5-4 and TRBJ2-2; 7 bases agree with TRBD2. This CDR3 spans 16 amino acids. The V gene's germline CDR1 is SGHNT and CDR2 YYREEE (reference sequence). V shed 10 bases and J 0 bases; nucleotides not matched to a gene: 12. CDR3 sequence: CAAGGSGAANTGELFF. CDR3 sequence (DNA): TGTGCCGCCGGGGGAAGCGGGGCCGCGAACACCGGGGAGCTGTTTTTT.

This clone was observed a few times. CDR3 nucleotide sequence: TGTGCCAGCAGCGGGAGGACAGGGGACCTTGGCACTGAAGCTTTCTTT. This sequence encodes CASSGRTGDLGTEAFF. The rearrangement links TRBV9 to TRBJ1-1; TRBD1 matches at 9 bases. Looked up from germline, CDR1 is SGDLS and CDR2 is YYNGEE. V shed 3 bases and J 4 bases; nucleotides not matched to a gene: 10. CDR3 length: 16 amino acids.

V is TRBV24-1 and J is TRBJ1-2, with 7 bases fitting TRBD1. The germline gives CDR1 KGHDR, CDR2 SFDVKD. Losses at the gene ends were 4 bases for V and 4 bases for J; bases not matched to a gene: 8. The CDR3 covers 15 residues. CDR3 residues: CATSEAGRDSYGYTF. CDR3 bases: TGTGCCACCAGTGAAGCAGGCCGGGACAGCTATGGCTACACCTTC.

This sequence joins TRBV4-2 and TRBJ2-7; D unclear. CDR3 length equals 14 residues. Trimming removed 0 bases from V and 0 bases from J, with 6 bases in between. Germline V gene sequence: CDR1 LGHNA, CDR2 YNFKEQ. CDR3: CASSQDVASYEQYF. The DNA for the CDR3 is TGTGCCAGCAGCCAAGATGTGGCCTCCTACGAGCAGTACTTC.

The V and J genes are TRBV18 and TRBJ1-1; D is unresolved. Germline CDR1 KGHSH, CDR2 LQKENI. V lost 0 bases and J 1 base, leaving 6 bases between the germline ends. The CDR3 is 14 amino acids. This CDR3 is CASSPPQTNTEAFF. Written as DNA, the CDR3 is TGTGCCAGCTCACCACCACAGACGAACACTGAAGCTTTCTTT.

The chain combines TRBV12-3 or TRBV12-4 with TRBJ1-5; D ambiguous. This CDR3 has 13 residues. V lost 3 bases and J 5 bases, leaving 8 bases between the germline ends. The CDR3 DNA reads as TGTGCCAGCAGTTTCGGGTCCGATCAGCCCCAGCATTTT. This sequence encodes CASSFGSDQPQHF.

This sequence joins TRBV3-1 (or the pseudogene TRBV3-2) and TRBJ1-6; D gene ambiguous. The CDR3 totals 13 residues. Looked up from germline, CDR1 is LGHDT and CDR2 is YNNKEL (reference sequence). V was shortened by 1 base and J by 6 bases, with 4 bases between the two germline ends. CDR3 residues: CASSQGVNSPLHF. In nucleotides, the CDR3 is TGTGCCAGCAGCCAAGGAGTTAATTCACCCCTCCACTTT.

The rearrangement uses TRBV27 and TRBJ1-6; D is unresolved. CDR1 is MNHEY, CDR2 SMNVEV, per germline (reference sequence). CDR3 length: 13 residues. V was pared by 7 bases and J by 8 bases, with 12 bases between. CDR3 protein: CASTLGGYSPLHF. As DNA, the CDR3 is TGTGCCAGCACGCTCGGAGGGTATTCACCCCTCCACTTT.

The chain couples TRBV3-1 (or the pseudogene TRBV3-2) to TRBJ2-1; D not resolved. Trimming left V 6 bases short and J 8 bases short, with 17 bases between. Germline values: CDR1 LGHDT, CDR2 YNNKEL (reference sequence). CDR3 length equals 14 residues. The CDR3 DNA reads TGTGCCAGCAGTCCTACGGTAGGAGACGATGAGCAGTTCTTC. Translating it yields CASSPTVGDDEQFF.

The chain carries TRBV7-2 and TRBJ2-7; D is uncertain. V lost 5 bases, J lost 0 bases, and 5 bases lay in between. This CDR3 contains 12 residues. Germline CDR1 SGHTA, CDR2 FQGNSA. CDR3 bases: TGTGCCAGCAGCCCCCTCTCCTACGAGCAGTACTTC. Its protein product is CASSPLSYEQYF.

The chain carries TRBV19 and TRBJ2-7; maybe TRBD1 (6 bases). The CDR3 extends over 15 amino acids. Germline V gene lookup returns CDR1 LNHDA and CDR2 SQIVND (reference sequence). Trimming took off 4 bases at V and 1 base at J, with 14 bases between the two ends. CDR3 in amino acids: CASSTTGRDSYEQYF. CDR3 DNA: TGTGCCAGTAGTACCACAGGGCGAGATTCCTACGAGCAGTACTTC.

This clone was picked up a small number of times. The chain links TRBV5-1 to TRBJ2-5; TRBD2 agrees at 8 bases. This CDR3 is built from 17 residues. Germline values: CDR1 SGHRS, CDR2 YFSETQ. J gave up 0 bases and V 4 bases, and 11 bases lay outside the gene matches. CDR3 in amino acids: CASSRRSSGLDQETQYF. In DNA form, the CDR3 reads TGCGCCAGCAGCCGCCGGTCTAGCGGGCTCGACCAAGAGACCCAGTACTTC. The entire variable domain, with the rest obtained from reference TRBV5-1 and TRBJ2-5, is as follows: KAGVTQTPRYLIKTRGQQVTLSCSPISGHRSVSWYQQTPGQGLQFLFEYFSETQRNKGNFPGRFSGRQFSNSRSEMNVSTLELGDSALYLCASSRRSSGLDQETQYFGPGTRLLVL.

The V and J genes are TRBV21-1 and TRBJ2-7; TRBD2 is the table's D call, not checked against the DNA. TRBV21-1 is labeled a pseudogene. CDR3 length equals 16 residues. The CDR3 protein is CASSKAGTSPSYEQYF. CDR3 in DNA: TGTGCCAGCAGCAAAGCCGGGACTAGCCCATCCTACGAGCAGTACTTC.

The genes are TRBV4-1 and TRBJ1-2; D unclear. The V end was cut by 0 bases, the J end by 6 bases, with 14 bases between. Germline lookup yields CDR1 MGHRA and CDR2 YSYEKL. The CDR3 runs to 15 residues. The CDR3 DNA is TGCGCCAGCAGCCAAGATGAGGGTAATAAGAATGGCTACACCTTC. Its protein product is CASSQDEGNKNGYTF.

The chain uses TRBV7-6 and TRBJ2-3, with 10 bases matching TRBD2. The CDR3 loop spans 17 amino acids. V lost 3 bases and J lost 2; bases outside the gene matches: 8. CDR1 and CDR2 from the germline V gene are SGHVS and FNYEAQ. The DNA of the CDR3 is TGTGCCAGCAGCTTGACGGGGCTAGCGGGGGACACAGATACGCAGTATTTT. Residues: CASSLTGLAGDTDTQYF.

J is TRBJ2-5 and V is TRBV6-5, with TRBD1 as a possible D gene (6 bases). CDR1 and CDR2 from the germline V gene are MNHEY and SVGAGI. Deletions cut 6 bases from V and 10 bases from J, with 21 bases between. This CDR3 has 14 residues. CDR3 DNA sequence: TGTGCCAGCAGCGGGACGAGAGGGGGTTGGGACCAGTACTTC. It encodes CASSGTRGGWDQYF.

The table lists this clone with a few counts. The chain has TRBV6-2 or TRBV6-3 and TRBJ1-5; D is ambiguous. Germline CDR1 and CDR2: MNHEY and SVGEGT. The CDR3 spans 18 residues. Trimming left V 2 bases short and J 2 bases short, with 19 bases between. This CDR3 is CASSYPGIGGRGNQPQHF. The CDR3 DNA reads as TGTGCCAGCAGTTACCCAGGTATCGGAGGTAGAGGCAATCAGCCCCAGCATTTT.

The chain has TRBV9 and TRBJ1-1; D unresolved. The ends were cut back, 0 bases at V and 1 base at J, with 4 bases in the middle. The CDR3 consists of 13 residues. Germline V lookup: CDR1 SGDLS, CDR2 YYNGEE. The CDR3 reads CASSVARNTEAFF. Here the CDR3 DNA reads TGTGCCAGCAGCGTAGCTAGGAACACTGAAGCTTTCTTT.

The chain combines TRBV6-4 with TRBJ2-1, with D perhaps TRBD1 (6 bases). Looked up from germline, CDR1 is MRHNA and CDR2 is SNTAGT. Trimming left V 0 bases short and J 2 bases short, with 11 bases between. The CDR3 spans 16 residues. The CDR3 loop reads CASSDSGGVAYNEQFF. In DNA form, the CDR3 reads TGTGCCAGCAGTGACTCAGGGGGAGTCGCCTACAATGAGCAGTTCTTC.

The V and J genes are TRBV7-9 and TRBJ1-5; D remains unclear. This CDR3 is 12 amino acids long. CDR1 SEHNR and CDR2 FQNEAQ come from the germline V gene (reference sequence). Trimming removed 3 bases from V and 7 bases from J, with 7 bases in between. This CDR3 is CASSLAGQPQHF. CDR3 bases: TGTGCCAGCAGCTTGGCTGGCCAGCCCCAGCATTTT.

The chain carries TRBV7-8 and TRBJ1-3; D is perhaps TRBD1 (5 bases). CDR1 is SGHVS and CDR2 is FQNEAQ in the germline V gene. There are 16 residues in the CDR3. V dropped 2 bases and J dropped 4 bases, with 15 bases sitting between them. The CDR3 protein is CASSLSAGLLGNTIYF. The CDR3 region has the DNA TGTGCCAGCAGCTTAAGCGCAGGGCTGTTGGGAAACACCATATATTTT.

This chain links TRBV4-2 with TRBJ2-7, with 11 bases fitting TRBD2. The junction had 18 bases not matched to a gene; V was cut back by 5 bases and J by 0 bases. This CDR3 is 20 amino acids long. Germline V gives CDR1 LGHNA, CDR2 YNFKEQ. CDR3 sequence reads: CASSFRLLSSGGTSSYEQYF. DNA for the CDR3: TGTGCCAGCAGCTTCCGCCTCCTCTCTAGCGGGGGGACGAGCTCCTACGAGCAGTACTTC.